The following is a TCR beta chain sequence with its context. Its specificity is not known. PCR amplification relied on 60 Vbeta primers (plus 13 Jbeta primers). Profiling relied on immunoSEQ multiplex PCR, and the TCRdb table lists in-frame clones only, not all of them. The sample has about 160,000 clones, 80% to 90% seen once; the top ten hold approximately 7%. The data originate from a study of cytomegalovirus exposure and HLA in healthy donors. Study-wide findings and caveats: Other equally common chains were less clonally expanded than HLA-associated TCR beta chains, a later analysis showed. In a later analysis, productive TCRs from donors in an Asian-associated ancestry cluster reportedly carried fewer N-insertions than the cohort mean.

This TCR was recovered from a woman between 25 and 40 years old in good health and CMV-seropositive. The sequencing sample was made of PBMCs.

This CDR3 is CASSEVVSGQPQHF. The CDR3 DNA reads as TGTGCCAGCAGTGAAGTGGTGTCGGGGCAGCCCCAGCATTTT. The chain is built from TRBV2 and TRBJ1-5; no clear D. CDR1 SNHLY and CDR2 FYNNEI come from the germline V gene. With 1 base removed from V and 7 bases from J, the gap between germline ends came to 11 bases. The CDR3 is 14 residues long.